Below are 13 T cell receptor beta chains sequenced from a single sample in a study of blood T cell repertoires in COVID-19. The protocol was immunoSEQ multiplex PCR, while the TCRdb copy is restricted to in-frame clones and leaves out a portion. The sample has more than 200,000 clones, about 90% seen once. Sequencing was performed on PBMCs or T cells enriched from blood (not recorded which). These receptors came from a woman in her late teens or twenties who had recovered from COVID-19.

This rearrangement joins TRBV5-4 to TRBJ2-7; D remains ambiguous. V was clipped by 1 base and J by 0 bases, with 8 bases between them. The CDR3 spans 14 residues. Germline V gene data show CDR1 as SGHNT and CDR2 as YYREEE (reference sequence). CDR3 DNA sequence: TGTGCCAGCAGCTTGCTGGCGGACTCCTACGAGCAGTACTTC. It specifies CASSLLADSYEQYF.

The chain combines TRBV27 with TRBJ1-2, with TRBD1 matching 7 bases. V trimming: 0 bases; J trimming: 4 bases; junction bases outside the gene matches: 8. The germline V gene encodes CDR1 MNHEY and CDR2 SMNVEV (reference sequence). The CDR3 is 16 amino acids. The CDR3 coding sequence is TGTGCCAGCAGTTTATCGAGGCAGGGGGTTATCTATGGCTACACCTTC. Translating gives CASSLSRQGVIYGYTF.

This clone was seen ten or more times. A read error may account for a junction end that differs from germline. The chain combines TRBV7-7 with TRBJ2-2, with D perhaps matching TRBD2 (6 bases). CDR3 length equals 16 residues. Germline assignment: CDR1 SSHAT and CDR2 FNYEAQ (reference sequence). The CDR3 bases are TGTGCTAGCAGCCGGGGACGCGGGGTGGGCACCGGGGAGCTGTTTTTT. Translating gives CASSRGRGVGTGELFF.

J is TRBJ1-2 and V is TRBV29-1; 10 nucleotides line up with TRBD1. After removal of 7 bases from V and 7 bases from J, the junction contained 12 bases not matched to a gene. Germline V gene sequence: CDR1 SQVTM, CDR2 ANQGSEA. The CDR3 covers 14 residues. CDR3 sequence reads: CSANFGTGVSGYTF. CDR3 bases: TGCAGCGCCAACTTTGGGACAGGGGTCAGTGGCTACACCTTC. The full variable domain, with the rest looked up from reference TRBV29-1 and TRBJ1-2, is SAVISQKPSRDICQRGTSLTIQCQVDSQVTMMFWYRQQPGQSLTLIATANQGSEATYESGFVIDKFPISRPNLTFSTLTVSNMSPEDSSIYLCSANFGTGVSGYTFGSGTRLTVV.

CDR3 coding DNA: TGTGCCAGCAGTGCGATACAGGGATGGACTGAAGCTTTCTTT. It yields the protein CASSAIQGWTEAFF. The V gene is TRBV2, the J gene TRBJ1-1, with D possibly matching TRBD1 (6 bases). This CDR3 comprises 14 residues. The germline gives CDR1 SNHLY, CDR2 FYNNEI. Trimming removed 4 bases at V and 5 bases at J, with 14 bases between.

The rearrangement links TRBV12-3 or TRBV12-4 to TRBJ1-2, with D unresolved. The ends were cut back, 4 bases at V and 8 bases at J, with 11 bases in the middle. The CDR3 loop spans 12 amino acids. CDR3 coding DNA: TGTGCCAGCAGTTCAGGTCCAAAAGGCTACACCTTC. Residues: CASSSGPKGYTF.

This clone was detected a few times. V and J are TRBV5-4 and TRBJ2-3, with TRBD2 matching over 10 bases. V was pared by 4 bases and J by 3 bases, with 5 bases of the junction left unmatched. The germline gives CDR1 SGHNT, CDR2 YYREEE (reference sequence). The CDR3 runs to 15 residues. The CDR3 bases are TGTGCCAGCAGCCCGGGACTAGCGTTGACAGATACGCAGTATTTT. This sequence encodes CASSPGLALTDTQYF.

J is TRBJ1-3 and V is TRBV12-3 or TRBV12-4; D uncertain. The V and J ends lost 5 bases and 3 bases respectively, with 5 bases between them. The CDR3 loop spans 12 amino acids. CDR3 sequence reads: CASSASGNTIYF. The CDR3 bases are TGTGCCAGCAGTGCCAGTGGAAACACCATATATTTT.

The chain has TRBV12-3 or TRBV12-4 and TRBJ2-4; tentative D call: TRBD2 (5 bases). CDR3 size: 13 residues. The V end was cut by 4 bases, the J end by 8 bases, with 12 bases between. The CDR3 DNA sequence: TGTGCCAGCAGTTCAAGCGGAGGAGACATTCAGTACTTC. Translated, it gives CASSSSGGDIQYF.

The gene calls are TRBV5-1 and TRBJ2-7; 7 positions match TRBD1. The V segment lost 2 bases and the J segment 2 bases; nucleotides outside the gene matches: 4. The CDR3 covers 14 residues. Germline lookup yields CDR1 SGHRS and CDR2 YFSETQ. The DNA for the CDR3 is TGCGCCAGCAGCTTCGTGACAGGGCCCTACGAGCAGTACTTC. Translating gives CASSFVTGPYEQYF.

This clone has only one observation. This sequence joins TRBV27 and TRBJ2-4; D perhaps matches TRBD1 (6 bases). The length of the CDR3 is 16 residues. Trimming removed 4 bases from V and 0 bases from J, with 13 bases in between. Germline assignment: CDR1 MNHEY and CDR2 SMNVEV (reference sequence). The CDR3 DNA sequence: TGTGCCAGCAGTTCCGGACAGTTCCTAGCCAAAAACATTCAGTACTTC. Translating gives CASSSGQFLAKNIQYF.

The rearrangement links TRBV6-6 to TRBJ1-1; D is ambiguous. CDR1 is MNHNY, CDR2 SVGAGI, per germline (reference sequence). This CDR3 spans 13 amino acids. V dropped 5 bases and J dropped 0 bases, with 7 bases sitting between them. The DNA of the CDR3 is TGTGCCAGCAGTAACGACTTGAACACTGAAGCTTTCTTT. Its translation is CASSNDLNTEAFF.

The chain has TRBV19 and TRBJ2-3, with 13 bases that match TRBD2. The V gene end was trimmed by 1 base and the J gene end by 8 bases; junction bases not matched to a gene: 6. The CDR3 covers 16 residues. Germline CDR1 and CDR2: LNHDA and SQIVND (reference sequence). The CDR3 nucleotides are TGTGCCAGTAGTATAGCAACTAGCGGGGGGGCCAGTACGCAGTATTTT. This codes for CASSIATSGGASTQYF.